The 8 T cell receptor beta chains listed next were all sequenced from one sample in a study of T cells in Graves' hyperthyroidism and ophthalmopathy. RNA transcripts yielded amplified TCR beta CDR3 regions. An initial round of RT-PCR targeting the TCR CDR3 relied on the HTBI primer set. TCRdb re-analysed the multiplex PCR reads in MiXCR, keeping a single row per CDR3 protein. Counted here are 250,000 to 300,000 distinct CDR3 sequences, about 15% occurring once; the ten biggest clones make up approximately 60%. What was sequenced was blood. These receptors were collected from a woman in her fifties or sixties with Graves' ophthalmopathy.

The sample holds many counts of this clonotype. V and J are TRBV20-1 and TRBJ2-1; 7 bases line up with TRBD1. The germline V gene has CDR1 DFQATT and CDR2 SNEGSKA (reference sequence). This CDR3 is built from 13 residues. Trimming removed 3 bases from V and 3 bases from J; junction bases left unmatched: 2. Here the CDR3 reads CSASRDSYNEQFF. Here the CDR3 DNA reads TGCAGTGCTAGCCGGGACAGCTACAATGAGCAGTTCTTC.

There are many counts of this clonotype. The rearrangement joins TRBV7-2 to TRBJ2-2; 7 bases line up with TRBD1. The junction had 5 bases not matched to a gene; V was cut back by 5 bases and J by 2 bases. CDR1 and CDR2 (germline): SGHTA, FQGNSA. CDR3 length equals 15 residues. CDR3: CASSPDRLNTGELFF. The DNA of the CDR3 is TGTGCCAGCAGCCCGGACAGGTTAAACACCGGGGAGCTGTTTTTT.

The V gene is TRBV7-2, the J gene TRBJ2-2, with D hard to call. Germline CDR1 is SGHTA and CDR2 is FQGNSA. The germline V and J ends were trimmed by 4 bases and 2 bases, with 17 bases remaining between them. The CDR3 contains 17 residues. The CDR3 loop is CASSSLDTDANTGELFF. The CDR3 region has the DNA TGTGCCAGCAGCTCGCTCGACACCGACGCCAACACCGGGGAGCTGTTTTTT.

The chain recombines TRBV28 with TRBJ2-1, with TRBD2 matching 7 bases. Per the germline V gene, CDR1 is MDHEN and CDR2 is SYDVKM. Unmatched junction bases numbered 11, after V lost 7 bases and J lost 5 bases. The CDR3 is 15 residues long. The CDR3 region has the DNA TGTGCCAGCACTCTACCGGGGGGTGTGGACAATGAGCAGTTCTTC. It translates to CASTLPGGVDNEQFF.

This clonotype came up a few times. The chain carries TRBV6-1 and TRBJ2-5; no clear D gene. There are 13 residues in the CDR3. Trimming took 4 bases from V and 0 from J, leaving 6 bases between them. The germline gives CDR1 MNHNS, CDR2 SASEGT. The CDR3 DNA reads as TGTGCCAGCAGTGGGTGGTACCAAGAGACCCAGTACTTC. This sequence encodes CASSGWYQETQYF.

The table lists this clonotype with a count of one. The rearrangement joins TRBV12-3 or TRBV12-4 to TRBJ1-2; a possible D gene is TRBD1 (5 bases). The length of the CDR3 is 14 residues. Trimming took 3 bases from V and 5 from J, leaving 13 bases between them. The CDR3 is CASSFQARGYGYTF. DNA of the CDR3: TGTGCCAGCAGTTTCCAGGCCCGGGGGTATGGCTACACCTTC.

This clonotype was counted many times. V and J are TRBV20-1 and TRBJ1-5, with a weak D call TRBD1 (5 bases). CDR1 DFQATT and CDR2 SNEGSKA come from the germline V gene (reference sequence). The CDR3 extends over 14 amino acids. V lost 3 bases, J lost 1 base, and 10 bases lay in between. CDR3 in DNA: TGCAGTGCTAGGGGGGTCTGGAGCAATCAGCCCCAGCATTTT. Amino acid sequence: CSARGVWSNQPQHF.

This clonotype was recorded at least ten times. CDR3 sequence: CATADSLAPPGVLTF. The CDR3 nucleotides read TGTGCCACCGCGGACAGTTTAGCCCCTCCCGGGGTCCTGACTTTC. V gene TRBV24-1 combines with J gene TRBJ2-6, with TRBD1 as a possible D gene (6 bases). CDR1 is KGHDR and CDR2 is SFDVKD in the germline V gene. This CDR3 has 15 amino acids. Between the trimmed V and J ends, which lost 9 bases and 13 bases, there was a span of 24 bases.